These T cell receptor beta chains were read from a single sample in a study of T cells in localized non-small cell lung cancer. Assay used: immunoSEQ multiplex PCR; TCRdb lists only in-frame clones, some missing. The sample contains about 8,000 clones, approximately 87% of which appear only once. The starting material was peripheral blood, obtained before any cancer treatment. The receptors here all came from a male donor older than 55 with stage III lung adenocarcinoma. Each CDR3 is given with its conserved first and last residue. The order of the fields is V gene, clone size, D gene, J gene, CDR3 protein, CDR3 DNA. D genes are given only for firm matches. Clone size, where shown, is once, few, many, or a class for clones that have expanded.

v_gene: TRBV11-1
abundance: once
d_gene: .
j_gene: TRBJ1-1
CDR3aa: CASSQQSVTEAFF
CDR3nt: TGTGCCAGCAGCCAACAGAGTGTAACTGAAGCTTTCTTT

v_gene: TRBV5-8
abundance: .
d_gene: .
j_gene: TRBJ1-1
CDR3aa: CASSLEERSNTEAFF
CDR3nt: TGTGCCAGCAGCTTGGAAGAAAGATCGAACACTGAAGCTTTCTTT

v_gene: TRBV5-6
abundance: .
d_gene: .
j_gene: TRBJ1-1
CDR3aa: CASSFTGGPNTEAFF
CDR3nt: TGTGCCAGCAGCTTTACGGGGGGGCCGAACACTGAAGCTTTCTTT

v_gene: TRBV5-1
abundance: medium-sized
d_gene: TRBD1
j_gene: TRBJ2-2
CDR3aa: CATAENTGAGELFF
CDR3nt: TGCGCCACCGCAGAGAATACAGGGGCCGGGGAGCTGTTTTTT

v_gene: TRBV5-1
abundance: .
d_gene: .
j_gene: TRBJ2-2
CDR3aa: CASSLGGGMGELFF
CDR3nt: TGCGCCAGCAGCTTGGGGGGCGGCATGGGGGAGCTGTTTTTT

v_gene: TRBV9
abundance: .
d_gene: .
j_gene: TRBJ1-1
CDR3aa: CASSVRSNTEAFF
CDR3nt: TGTGCCAGCAGCGTAAGGTCGAACACTGAAGCTTTCTTT

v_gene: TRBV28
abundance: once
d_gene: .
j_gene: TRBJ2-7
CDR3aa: CASSAHGTGQRYEQYF
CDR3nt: TGTGCCAGCAGTGCTCACGGGACCGGGCAGAGATACGAGCAGTACTTC

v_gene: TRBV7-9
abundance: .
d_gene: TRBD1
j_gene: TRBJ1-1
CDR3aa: CASSSGTANTEAFF
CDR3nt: TGTGCCAGCAGCTCCGGGACAGCCAACACTGAAGCTTTCTTT

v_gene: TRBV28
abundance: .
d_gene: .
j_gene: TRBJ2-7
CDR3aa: CASSPGRTRTSSYEQYF
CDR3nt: TGTGCCAGCAGTCCGGGACGGACAAGGACAAGCTCCTACGAGCAGTACTTC

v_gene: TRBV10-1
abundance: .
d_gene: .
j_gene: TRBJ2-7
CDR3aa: CASSPGSSYEQYF
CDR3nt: TGCGCCAGCAGTCCGGGCAGCTCCTACGAGCAGTACTTC

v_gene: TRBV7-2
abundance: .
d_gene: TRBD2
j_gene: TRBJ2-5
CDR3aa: CASSSRLRGGRETQYF
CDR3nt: TGTGCCAGCAGCTCCCGCCTGCGGGGGGGCAGGGAGACCCAGTACTTC

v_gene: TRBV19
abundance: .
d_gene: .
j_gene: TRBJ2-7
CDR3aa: CASSMRSKYEQYF
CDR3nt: TGTGCCAGTAGTATGCGGAGTAAATACGAGCAGTACTTC

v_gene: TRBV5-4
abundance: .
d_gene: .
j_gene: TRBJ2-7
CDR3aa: CASSLGDGLYEQYF
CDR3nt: TGTGCCAGCAGCTTGGGGGACGGCCTCTACGAGCAGTACTTC

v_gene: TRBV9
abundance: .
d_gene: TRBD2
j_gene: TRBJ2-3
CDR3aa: CARRAGGRGALDTQYF
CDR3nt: TGTGCCCGCCGCGCCGGGGGGCGGGGGGCCTTAGATACGCAGTATTTT